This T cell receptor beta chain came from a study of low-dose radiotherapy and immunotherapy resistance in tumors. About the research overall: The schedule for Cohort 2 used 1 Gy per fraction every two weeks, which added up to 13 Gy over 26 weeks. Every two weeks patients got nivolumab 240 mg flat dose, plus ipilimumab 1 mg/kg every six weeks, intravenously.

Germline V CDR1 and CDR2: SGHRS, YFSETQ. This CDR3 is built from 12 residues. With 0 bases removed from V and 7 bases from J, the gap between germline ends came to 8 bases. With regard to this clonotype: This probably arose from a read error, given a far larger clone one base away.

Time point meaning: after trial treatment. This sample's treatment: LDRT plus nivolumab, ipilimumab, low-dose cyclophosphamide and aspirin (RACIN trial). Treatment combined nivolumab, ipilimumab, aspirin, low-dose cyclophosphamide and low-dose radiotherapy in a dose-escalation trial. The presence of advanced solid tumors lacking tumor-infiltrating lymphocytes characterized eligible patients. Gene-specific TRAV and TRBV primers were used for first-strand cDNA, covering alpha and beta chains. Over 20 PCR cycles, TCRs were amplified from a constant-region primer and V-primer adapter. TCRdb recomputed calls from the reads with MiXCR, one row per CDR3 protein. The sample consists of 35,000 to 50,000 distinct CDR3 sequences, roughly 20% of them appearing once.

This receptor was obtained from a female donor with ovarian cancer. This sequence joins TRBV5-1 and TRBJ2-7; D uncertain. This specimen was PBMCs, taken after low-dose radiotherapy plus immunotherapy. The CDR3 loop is CASSLGLGEQYF. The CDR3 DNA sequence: TGCGCCAGCAGCTTGGGTTTGGGGGAGCAGTACTTC.